This T cell receptor beta chain was obtained from a study of early stage breast cancer tumors. Study summary: Samples were sequenced at about 9.7-fold average coverage. Study-wide results and caveats: Commonly generated sequences made up most enriched TCRB sequences shared between patients. In about 85% of the 16 patients, blood comparison separated tumor from normal breast.

Regarding this clone: Its antigen is not identified.

The V end lost 2 bases, the J end lost 6 bases, and 11 bases lay between the germline ends. The CDR3 runs to 14 residues. The germline V gene encodes CDR1 MDHEN and CDR2 SYDVKM. The table came from immunoSEQ multiplex PCR; TCRdb's copy has only in-frame clones and leaves some out. The data show some 29,000 clones, 84% seen once. The sequenced sample consisted of blood. The source of this sequence is a person aged 45 to 59 with breast cancer. The chain has TRBV28 and TRBJ1-5; D call uncertain. CDR3 nucleotides: TGTGCCAGCAGTTTAGAGGTGAGGGCTCAGCCCCAGCATTTT. It yields the protein CASSLEVRAQPQHF.